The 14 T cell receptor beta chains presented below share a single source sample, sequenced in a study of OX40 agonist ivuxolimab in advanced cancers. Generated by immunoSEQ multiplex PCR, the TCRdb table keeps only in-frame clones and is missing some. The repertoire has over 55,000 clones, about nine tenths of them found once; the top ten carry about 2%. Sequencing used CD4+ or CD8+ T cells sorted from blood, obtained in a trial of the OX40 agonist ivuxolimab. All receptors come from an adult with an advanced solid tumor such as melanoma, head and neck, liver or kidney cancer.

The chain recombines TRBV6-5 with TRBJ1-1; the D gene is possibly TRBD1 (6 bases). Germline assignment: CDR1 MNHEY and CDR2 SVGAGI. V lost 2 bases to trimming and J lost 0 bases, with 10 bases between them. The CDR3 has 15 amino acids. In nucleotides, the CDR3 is TGTGCCAGCAGTTACCAGCAGGGGCTGAACACTGAAGCTTTCTTT. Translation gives CASSYQQGLNTEAFF.

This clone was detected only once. The CDR3, as DNA: TGTGCCAGCAGTTACTCGATGGTGGTTAACACCGGGGAGCTGTTTTTT. Amino acids: CASSYSMVVNTGELFF. The chain links TRBV6-6 to TRBJ2-2, with unresolved D. The germline V gene has CDR1 MNHNY and CDR2 SVGAGI (reference sequence). The CDR3 contains 16 residues. V was shortened by 0 bases and J by 2 bases, with 10 bases between the two germline ends.

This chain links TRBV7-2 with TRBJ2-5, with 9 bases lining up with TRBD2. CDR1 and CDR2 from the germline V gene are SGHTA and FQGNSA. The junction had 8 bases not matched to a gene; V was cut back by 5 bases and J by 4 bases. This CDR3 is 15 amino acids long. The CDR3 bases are TGTGCCAGCAGCCCCCCTGGGCGGGGGGGAGAGACCCAGTACTTC. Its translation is CASSPPGRGGETQYF.

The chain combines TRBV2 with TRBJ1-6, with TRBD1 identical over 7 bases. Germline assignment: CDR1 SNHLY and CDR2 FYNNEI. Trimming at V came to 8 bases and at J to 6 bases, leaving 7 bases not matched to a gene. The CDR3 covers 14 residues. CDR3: CASSTGQINSPLHF. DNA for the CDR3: TGTGCCAGCTCAACGGGACAGATTAATTCACCCCTCCACTTT. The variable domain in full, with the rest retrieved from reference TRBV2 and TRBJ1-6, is EPEVTQTPSHQVTQMGQEVILRCVPISNHLYFYWYRQILGQKVEFLVSFYNNEISEKSEIFDDQFSVERPDGSNFTLKIRSTKLEDSAMYFCASSTGQINSPLHFGNGTRLTVT.

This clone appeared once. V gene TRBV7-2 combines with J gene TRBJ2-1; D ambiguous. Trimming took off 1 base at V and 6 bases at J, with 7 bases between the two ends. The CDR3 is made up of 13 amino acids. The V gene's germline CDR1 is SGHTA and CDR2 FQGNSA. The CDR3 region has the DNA TGTGCCAGCAGCTTAGGAACCCTCAATGAGCAGTTCTTC. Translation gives CASSLGTLNEQFF.

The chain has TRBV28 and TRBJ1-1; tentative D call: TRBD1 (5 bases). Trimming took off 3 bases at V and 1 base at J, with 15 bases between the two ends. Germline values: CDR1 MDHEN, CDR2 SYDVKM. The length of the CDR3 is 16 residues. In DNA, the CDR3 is TGTGCCAGCAGTTTCCCCATCGGGACCCAGAACACTGAAGCTTTCTTT. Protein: CASSFPIGTQNTEAFF. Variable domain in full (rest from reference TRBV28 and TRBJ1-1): DVKVTQSSRYLVKRTGEKVFLECVQDMDHENMFWYRQDPGLGLRLIYFSYDVKMKEKGDIPEGYSVSREKKERFSLILESASTNQTSMYLCASSFPIGTQNTEAFFGQGTRLTVV.

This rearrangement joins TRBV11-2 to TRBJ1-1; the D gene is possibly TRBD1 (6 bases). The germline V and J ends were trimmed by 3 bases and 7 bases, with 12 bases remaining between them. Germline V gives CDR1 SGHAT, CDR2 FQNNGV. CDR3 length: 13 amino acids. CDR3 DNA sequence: TGTGCCAGCAGCTTGGCCGGGACAATTGAAGCTTTCTTT. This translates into CASSLAGTIEAFF.

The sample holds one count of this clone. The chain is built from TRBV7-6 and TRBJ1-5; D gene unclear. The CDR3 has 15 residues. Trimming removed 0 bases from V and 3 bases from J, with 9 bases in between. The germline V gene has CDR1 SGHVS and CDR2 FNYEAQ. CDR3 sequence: CASSLAGGVNQPQHF. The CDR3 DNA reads TGTGCCAGCAGCTTAGCTGGCGGGGTCAATCAGCCCCAGCATTTT.

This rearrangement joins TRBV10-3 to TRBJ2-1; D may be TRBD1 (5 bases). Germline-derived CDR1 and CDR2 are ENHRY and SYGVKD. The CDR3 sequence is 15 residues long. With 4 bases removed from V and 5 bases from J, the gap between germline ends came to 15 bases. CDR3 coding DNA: TGTGCCATCAGTGCCCAGACAGATTCAAACAATGAGCAGTTCTTC. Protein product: CAISAQTDSNNEQFF.

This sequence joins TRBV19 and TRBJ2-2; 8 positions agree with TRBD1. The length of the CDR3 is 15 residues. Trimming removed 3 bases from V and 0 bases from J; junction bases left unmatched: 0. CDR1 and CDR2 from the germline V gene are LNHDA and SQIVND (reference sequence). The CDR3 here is CASSMGQANTGELFF. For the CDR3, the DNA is TGTGCCAGTAGTATGGGACAGGCGAACACCGGGGAGCTGTTTTTT. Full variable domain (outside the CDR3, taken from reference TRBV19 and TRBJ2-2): DGGITQSPKYLFRKEGQNVTLSCEQNLNHDAMYWYRQDPGQGLRLIYYSQIVNDFQKGDIAEGYSVSREKKESFPLTVTSAQKNPTAFYLCASSMGQANTGELFFGEGSRLTVL.

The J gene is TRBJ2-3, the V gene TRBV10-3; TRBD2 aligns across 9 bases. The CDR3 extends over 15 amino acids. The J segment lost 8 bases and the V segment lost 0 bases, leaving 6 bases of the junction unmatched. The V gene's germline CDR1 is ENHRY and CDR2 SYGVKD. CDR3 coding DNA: TGTGCCATCAGTGAGTCGGTTAGCGGGAGCAGTACGCAGTATTTT. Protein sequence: CAISESVSGSSTQYF.

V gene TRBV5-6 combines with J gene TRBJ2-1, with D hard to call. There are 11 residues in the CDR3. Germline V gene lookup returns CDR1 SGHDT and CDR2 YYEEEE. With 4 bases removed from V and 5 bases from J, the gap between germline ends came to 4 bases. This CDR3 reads CASSQHNEQFF. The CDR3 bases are TGTGCCAGCAGCCAACACAATGAGCAGTTCTTC.

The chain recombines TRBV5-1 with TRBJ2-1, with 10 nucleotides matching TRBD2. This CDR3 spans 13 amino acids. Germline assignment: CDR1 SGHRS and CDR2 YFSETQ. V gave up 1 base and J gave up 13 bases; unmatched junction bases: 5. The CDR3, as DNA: TGCGCCAGCAGCTTGAACCTAGCGGGAGTTCAGTTCTTC. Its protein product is CASSLNLAGVQFF.

CDR3 in DNA: TGTGCCAGCAGCCGGACGGGGCGGTTCTACAATGAGCAGTTCTTC. Its protein is CASSRTGRFYNEQFF. The rearrangement links TRBV5-5 to TRBJ2-1, with D perhaps matching TRBD1 or TRBD2 (5 bases each). CDR3 size: 15 residues. Trimming removed 4 bases from V and 3 bases from J, with 14 bases in between. In germline, CDR1 is SGHKS, CDR2 YYEKEE (reference sequence).